These T cell receptor beta chains were read from a single sample in a study of shared clonotypes between healthy human individuals. Measured with immunoSEQ multiplex PCR; TCRdb has only the in-frame clones, and not every one. The sample includes over a million clones, about 75% of them seen just once. Sequencing input: memory CD4+ T cells sorted from blood. These receptors originate from a young man in good health. Both conserved end residues are part of each CDR3. Fields, in order: clone size, J gene, V gene, D gene, CDR3 protein, CDR3 DNA. The D gene is left open where the match is weak. The size entry is marked missing in some rows and otherwise reads once, few, many or a size class.

>NA|TRBJ1-1|TRBV4-1|NA
CASSHPPGVDTEAFF
TGCGCCAGCAGCCACCCCCCAGGGGTCGATACTGAAGCTTTCTTT
>NA|TRBJ1-5|TRBV5-1|TRBD1
CASSLDRADQPQHF
TGCGCCAGCAGTCTGGACAGGGCGGATCAGCCCCAGCATTTT
>NA|TRBJ1-5|TRBV7-2|NA
CASSLAAAGYQPQHF
TGTGCCAGCAGCTTAGCCGCGGCGGGGTATCAGCCCCAGCATTTT
>NA|TRBJ2-7|TRBV18|NA
CASSPPSLPYEQYF
TGTGCCAGCTCACCCCCCAGCCTCCCCTACGAGCAGTACTTC
>NA|TRBJ2-3|TRBV7-9|TRBD2
CASSPSRGGPDTQYF
TGTGCCAGCAGCCCCTCCCGGGGGGGGCCAGATACGCAGTATTTT
>NA|TRBJ2-7|TRBV2|TRBD1
CASSDGQDQYF
TGTGCCAGCAGTGATGGACAGGACCAGTACTTC
>NA|TRBJ2-7|TRBV7-4|TRBD1
CASSPRDRVYEQYF
TGTGCCAGCAGTCCCCGGGACAGAGTCTACGAGCAGTACTTC
>NA|TRBJ2-7|TRBV7-9|TRBD2
CASSLAGGPYEQYF
TGTGCCAGCAGCTTAGCGGGAGGGCCCTACGAGCAGTACTTC
>NA|TRBJ1-4|TRBV5-4|TRBD1
CASSGTGGEKLFF
TGTGCCAGCAGCGGGACAGGGGGTGAAAAACTGTTTTTT
>NA|TRBJ2-3|TRBV27|NA
CASSFSGTQYF
TGTGCCAGCAGTTTCTCGGGTACGCAGTATTTT
>NA|TRBJ2-7|TRBV19|TRBD1
CASSMGDRGLSYEQYF
TGTGCCAGTAGTATGGGGGACAGGGGCCTATCCTACGAGCAGTACTTC
>NA|TRBJ2-6|TRBV11-2|NA
CASSLGASSASGANVLTF
TGTGCCAGCAGCTTAGGGGCTAGTAGCGCCTCTGGGGCCAACGTCCTGACTTTC
>NA|TRBJ2-3|TRBV6-5|NA
CASRPPGTDTQYF
TGTGCCAGCAGGCCCCCAGGCACAGATACGCAGTATTTT
>few|TRBJ1-5|TRBV28|NA
CASSDDGPNQPQHF
TGTGCCAGCAGCGACGACGGACCAAATCAGCCCCAGCATTTT
>NA|TRBJ1-1|TRBV11-2|NA
CASRPLNTEAFF
TGTGCCAGCAGACCTTTGAACACTGAAGCTTTCTTT
>NA|TRBJ2-2|TRBV6-1|NA
CASSEERVGSTGELFF
TGTGCCAGCAGTGAAGAAAGGGTGGGTAGCACCGGGGAGCTGTTTTTT
>NA|TRBJ2-3|TRBV6-1|NA
CASKHNSTDTQYF
TGTGCCAGCAAGCACAATAGCACAGATACGCAGTATTTT
>NA|TRBJ1-4|TRBV11-2|TRBD1
CASSMDRGGWEKLFF
TGTGCCAGCAGCATGGACAGGGGAGGTTGGGAAAAACTGTTTTTT
>NA|TRBJ1-6|TRBV11-2|NA
CASSLGRGVGSYNSPLHF
TGTGCCAGCAGCTTAGGCAGGGGAGTAGGCTCCTATAATTCACCCCTCCACTTT
>NA|TRBJ1-5|TRBV6-1|NA
CASSEGLWLNQPQHF
TGTGCCAGCAGTGAAGGTTTATGGTTGAATCAGCCCCAGCATTTT
>NA|TRBJ1-2|TRBV7-9|TRBD1
CASSLAGGANYGYTF
TGTGCCAGCAGCTTGGCAGGGGGCGCAAACTATGGCTACACCTTC
>many|TRBJ1-4|TRBV5-8|NA
CASSTTGPLNEKLFF
TGTGCCAGCAGCACCACCGGGCCCCTTAATGAAAAACTGTTTTTT
>NA|TRBJ2-2|TRBV19|NA
CASIGVATATGELFF
TGTGCCAGTATCGGTGTCGCGACTGCCACCGGGGAGCTGTTTTTT
>NA|TRBJ2-5|TRBV5-6|NA
CASSSQSGGETQYF
TGTGCCAGCAGCTCCCAAAGCGGTGGAGAGACCCAGTACTTC
>NA|TRBJ2-5|TRBV30|TRBD2
CAWSSPLAGPVETQYF
TGTGCCTGGAGTTCTCCGCTAGCGGGACCCGTGGAGACCCAGTACTTC
>NA|TRBJ2-2|TRBV11-2|TRBD2
CASSSSQTSGRTGELFF
TGTGCCAGCAGCTCCTCCCAGACTAGCGGGAGGACCGGGGAGCTGTTTTTT
>once|TRBJ2-1|TRBV7-9|TRBD2
CASTVAGGHNEQFF
TGTGCCAGCACCGTAGCGGGGGGCCACAATGAGCAGTTCTTC
>once|TRBJ2-2|TRBV10-3|NA
CAIGLATGSFGGELFF
TGTGCCATCGGGCTGGCCACAGGGTCCTTTGGCGGGGAGCTGTTTTTT
>few|TRBJ2-1|TRBV7-8|NA
CASSTDRGSPFF
TGTGCCAGCAGCACCGACCGAGGGAGCCCGTTCTTC
>NA|TRBJ2-1|TRBV5-1|NA
CASSLAGGISSYNEQFF
TGCGCCAGCAGCTTGGCTGGGGGGATAAGTAGCTACAATGAGCAGTTCTTC
>once|TRBJ1-1|TRBV5-1|TRBD1
CASSADRGLVTEAFF
TGCGCCAGCAGCGCGGACAGGGGGCTGGTCACTGAAGCTTTCTTT
>NA|TRBJ2-1|TRBV28|NA
CASSQSYNEQFF
TGTGCCAGCAGCCAATCCTACAATGAGCAGTTCTTC
>NA|TRBJ2-6|TRBV2|NA
CASSVAGPSGANVLTF
TGTGCCAGCAGTGTCGCAGGGCCCTCTGGGGCCAACGTCCTGACTTTC
>few|TRBJ1-2|TRBV25-1|NA
CASSAPPVTVRHYGYTF
TGTGCCAGCAGTGCACCCCCGGTGACAGTAAGGCACTATGGCTACACCTTC
>NA|TRBJ2-1|TRBV11-3|NA
CASSLLGNEQFF
TGTGCCAGCAGCTTATTGGGAAATGAGCAGTTCTTC
>NA|TRBJ2-7|TRBV7-8|TRBD1
CASSPSDRGSYEQYF
TGTGCCAGCAGCCCGTCCGACAGGGGGTCCTACGAGCAGTACTTC
>NA|TRBJ1-6|TRBV5-1|TRBD1
CASSSGTGGNSPLHF
TGCGCCAGCAGCTCCGGGACAGGCGGAAATTCACCCCTCCACTTT
>once|TRBJ2-1|TRBV5-1|TRBD2
CASSPRRSSGGASQGTYNEQFF
TGCGCCAGCAGCCCGAGAAGATCTAGCGGGGGGGCCTCGCAGGGTACGTACAATGAGCAGTTCTTC
>many|TRBJ1-1|TRBV5-6|NA
CASSDPIGGPLRAEAFF
TGTGCCAGCAGCGACCCTATCGGGGGTCCCTTAAGGGCTGAAGCTTTCTTT
>NA|TRBJ2-7|TRBV6-1|NA
CASTPQGSYEQYF
TGTGCCAGCACCCCACAGGGTTCCTACGAGCAGTACTTC
>NA|TRBJ1-6|TRBV18|NA
CASSPQQGNSPLHF
TGTGCCAGCTCACCCCAGCAGGGGAATTCACCCCTCCACTTT
>NA|TRBJ1-3|TRBV5-1|NA
CASSLGWGSSGNTIYF
TGCGCCAGCAGCTTGGGTTGGGGAAGCTCTGGAAACACCATATATTTT
>NA|TRBJ1-2|TRBV30|NA
CAWSVGSLNYGYTF
TGTGCCTGGTCGGTCGGCAGCTTAAACTATGGCTACACCTTC
>NA|TRBJ2-7|TRBV6-6|TRBD2
CASSFTRTSGNYEQYF
TGTGCCAGCAGTTTCACGAGGACTAGCGGGAACTACGAGCAGTACTTC